The 19 T cell receptor beta chains listed next were all sequenced from one sample in a study of shared clonotypes between healthy human individuals. Assay used: immunoSEQ multiplex PCR; TCRdb lists only in-frame clones, some missing. The data hold about 2.4 million clones, with 93% observed a single time. The sample comprised naive CD4+ T cells from PBMCs. Stated subset: CD45RA+ positively selected. These receptors were collected from a man aged 18 to 30 in good health. Some clones in this sample may be carry-over from other donors' samples.

The chain links TRBV28 to TRBJ1-2; TRBD1 agrees at 7 bases. CDR1 is MDHEN, CDR2 SYDVKM, per germline. The CDR3 has 17 amino acids. Losses at the gene ends were 0 bases for V and 2 bases for J; bases not matched to a gene: 9. CDR3 amino acids: CASSLWVDREDNYGYTF. CDR3 sequence (DNA): TGTGCCAGCAGTTTATGGGTAGACAGGGAGGACAACTATGGCTACACCTTC.

CDR3 in DNA: TGTGCCAGCAGCTTAGAGGACGCTACCCTCTACTTC. Its translation: CASSLEDATLYF. The V call is TRBV7-9, the J call TRBJ2-7; D remains unclear. V dropped 1 base and J dropped 13 bases, with 14 bases sitting between them. There are 12 residues in the CDR3. Germline loops: CDR1 SEHNR, CDR2 FQNEAQ (reference sequence).

Concerning this clone itself: This specimen includes other DNA sequences encoding the same CDR3. The chain couples TRBV28 to TRBJ1-5; D remains unclear. V was trimmed by 3 bases and J by 4 bases, leaving 13 bases between them. CDR1 is MDHEN, CDR2 SYDVKM, per germline. The CDR3 extends over 15 amino acids. The CDR3 spells CASSFVGRGNQPQHF. The CDR3 DNA reads as TGTGCCAGCAGTTTCGTCGGACGGGGAAATCAGCCCCAGCATTTT.

This chain links TRBV11-2 with TRBJ2-2; TRBD1 matches 8 bases. Trimming cost V 6 bases and J 2 bases; bases outside gene matches: 8. Per germline, CDR1 SGHAT and CDR2 FQNNGV. CDR3 size: 16 residues. In DNA form, the CDR3 reads TGTGCCAGCAGGACGAATACAGGGGGTAACACCGGGGAGCTGTTTTTT. Its translation is CASRTNTGGNTGELFF.

The chain combines TRBV30 with TRBJ2-3; 7 bases fit TRBD2. In germline, CDR1 is GTSNPN, CDR2 SVGIG (reference sequence). With 0 bases clipped from V and 0 bases from J, the junction kept 6 bases outside the gene matches. The CDR3 totals 16 residues. CDR3 loop: CAWSVSPGGSTDTQYF. As DNA, the CDR3 is TGTGCCTGGAGTGTATCCCCGGGAGGTAGCACAGATACGCAGTATTTT.

The chain uses TRBV5-1 and TRBJ2-3, with D perhaps given as TRBD1 or TRBD2 (5 bases each). Germline lookup yields CDR1 SGHRS and CDR2 YFSETQ. CDR3 length: 16 amino acids. The ends were cut back, 2 bases at V and 0 bases at J, with 13 bases in the middle. In nucleotides, the CDR3 is TGCGCCAGCAGCTTCGGGGCTTCACCTAGCACAGATACGCAGTATTTT. Translating it yields CASSFGASPSTDTQYF.

CDR3 coding DNA: TGTGCCAGCAGTTTCGGGACACTCTACGAGCAGTACTTC. It translates to CASSFGTLYEQYF. The genes are TRBV6-6 and TRBJ2-5; tentative D call: TRBD1 (6 bases). The DNA end is more similar to TRBJ2-7, so the J call may be wrong. This CDR3 is 13 amino acids long. The germline gives CDR1 MNHNY, CDR2 SVGAGI (reference sequence).

The chain carries TRBV7-8 and TRBJ2-5; 7 nucleotides agree with TRBD2. With V trimmed by 2 bases and J by 5 bases, 5 bases remained unmatched. CDR1 is SGHVS and CDR2 is FQNEAQ in the germline V gene. This CDR3 has 14 amino acids. In DNA form, the CDR3 reads TGTGCCAGCAGCTTACTAGCGGCCCGGGAGACCCAGTACTTC. It is translated as CASSLLAARETQYF.

V usage is TRBV7-3 and J usage is TRBJ2-2; D remains unclear. The length of the CDR3 is 14 residues. Germline loops: CDR1 SGHTA, CDR2 FQGTGA. V lost 6 bases and J lost 1, with 9 bases in between. The DNA of the CDR3 is TGTGCCAGCAGAGGGTATCGGAACACCGGGGAGCTGTTTTTT. It specifies CASRGYRNTGELFF.

This clone was seen once. The chain links TRBV5-6 to TRBJ2-7; D may be TRBD1 or TRBD2 (5 bases each). Germline-derived CDR1 and CDR2 are SGHDT and YYEEEE. V gave up 5 bases and J gave up 1 base, with 10 bases separating them. The CDR3 contains 13 residues. For the CDR3, the DNA is TGTGCCAGCAGTCCCGGGGCGTCCTACGAGCAGTACTTC. Translating it yields CASSPGASYEQYF.

V usage is TRBV9 and J usage is TRBJ1-4, with 10 positions matching TRBD1. This CDR3 contains 18 residues. The germline gives CDR1 SGDLS, CDR2 YYNGEE. The junction had 12 bases not matched to a gene; V was cut back by 3 bases and J by 4 bases. The DNA of the CDR3 is TGTGCCAGCAGCGCGAGACAGGGGGCGGGCCTCGGTAATGAAAAACTGTTTTTT. It encodes CASSARQGAGLGNEKLFF. Combining the CDR3 with reference TRBV9 and TRBJ1-4 gives the whole variable domain DSGVTQTPKHLITATGQRVTLRCSPRSGDLSVYWYQQSLDQGLQFLIQYYNGEERAKGNILERFSAQQFPDLHSELNLSSLELGDSALYFCASSARQGAGLGNEKLFFGSGTQLSVL.

The chain combines TRBV4-1 with TRBJ2-7; TRBD2 matches 13 bases. CDR3 length: 16 residues. CDR1 is MGHRA and CDR2 is YSYEKL in the germline V gene. The V segment lost 5 bases and the J segment 3 bases; nucleotides outside the gene matches: 7. The CDR3 loop reads CASSSRLAGGLYEQYF. In nucleotides, the CDR3 is TGCGCCAGCAGCTCTCGACTAGCGGGAGGTCTCTACGAGCAGTACTTC.

This chain links TRBV5-1 with TRBJ2-5; 8 nucleotides align to TRBD2. The germline V gene has CDR1 SGHRS and CDR2 YFSETQ. This CDR3 contains 15 residues. V shed 5 bases, J shed 1 base, and the junction held 7 bases outside the gene matches. CDR3 bases: TGCGCCAGCAGTTATAGCGGGACCTCCCAAGAGACCCAGTACTTC. It yields the protein CASSYSGTSQETQYF.

The genes are TRBV4-1 and TRBJ1-2; 8 bases fit TRBD1. This CDR3 spans 15 amino acids. V lost 1 base, J lost 8 bases, and 9 bases stayed unmatched. CDR1 MGHRA and CDR2 YSYEKL come from the germline V gene. The DNA of the CDR3 is TGCGCCAGCAGCCAAGGACAGGGGCAGAATACGGGCTACACCTTC. Residues: CASSQGQGQNTGYTF.

V is TRBV2 and J is TRBJ2-1, with D possibly matching TRBD2 (6 bases). Germline CDR1 SNHLY, CDR2 FYNNEI. V was pared by 8 bases and J by 8 bases, with 13 bases between. The CDR3 extends over 12 amino acids. This CDR3 is CASRAEGYEQFF. The CDR3 DNA follows: TGTGCCAGCCGTGCGGAGGGCTATGAGCAGTTCTTC.

The chain joins TRBV2 to TRBJ2-7; 7 bases are a match to TRBD2. With 8 bases clipped from V and 0 bases from J, the junction kept 16 bases outside the gene matches. Looked up from germline, CDR1 is SNHLY and CDR2 is FYNNEI. CDR3 size: 17 residues. The CDR3 protein is CASRRTLAALSSYEQYF. CDR3 nucleotides: TGTGCCAGCCGCAGGACCCTAGCGGCCCTGAGCTCCTACGAGCAGTACTTC.

The chain joins TRBV27 to TRBJ2-2; TRBD2 matches 13 bases. Germline CDR1 and CDR2: MNHEY and SMNVEV (reference sequence). The CDR3 extends over 16 amino acids. J was trimmed by 4 bases and V by 7 bases; bases with no gene match: 6. As DNA, the CDR3 is TGTGCCAGCACCTACGGACTAGCGGGAGTCACCGGGGAGCTGTTTTTT. Translation: CASTYGLAGVTGELFF.

The chain combines TRBV4-2 with TRBJ2-5; 13 bases fit TRBD2. Trimming at V came to 1 base and at J to 4 bases, leaving 9 bases not matched to a gene. Germline CDR1 reads LGHNA; CDR2 reads YNFKEQ. This CDR3 region has 18 residues. CDR3 residues: CASSQAYGLAGVPETQYF. The CDR3 coding sequence is TGTGCCAGCAGCCAAGCTTACGGACTAGCGGGAGTTCCAGAGACCCAGTACTTC.

The chain recombines TRBV5-1 with TRBJ2-7; no reliable D call. Deletions cut 7 bases from V and 0 bases from J, with 11 bases between. This CDR3 region has 13 residues. Germline V gene sequence: CDR1 SGHRS, CDR2 YFSETQ. CDR3 sequence (DNA): TGCGCCAGCGCGATTGGGAACTCCTACGAGCAGTACTTC. Residues: CASAIGNSYEQYF.